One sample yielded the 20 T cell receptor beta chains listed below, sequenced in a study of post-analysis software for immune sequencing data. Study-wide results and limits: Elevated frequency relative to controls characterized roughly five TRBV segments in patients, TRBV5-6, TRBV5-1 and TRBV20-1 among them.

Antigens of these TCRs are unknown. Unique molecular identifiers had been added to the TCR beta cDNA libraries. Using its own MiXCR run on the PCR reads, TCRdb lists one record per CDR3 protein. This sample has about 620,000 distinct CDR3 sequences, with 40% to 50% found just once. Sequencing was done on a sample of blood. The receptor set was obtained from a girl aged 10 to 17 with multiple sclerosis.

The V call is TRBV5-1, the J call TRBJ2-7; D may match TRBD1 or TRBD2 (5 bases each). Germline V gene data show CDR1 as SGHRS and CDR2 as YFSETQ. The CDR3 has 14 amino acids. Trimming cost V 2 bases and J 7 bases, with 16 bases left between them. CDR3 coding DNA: TGCGCCAGCAGCTTTCAGGGACCTACGAGTGAGCAGTACGTC. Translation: CASSFQGPTSEQYV.

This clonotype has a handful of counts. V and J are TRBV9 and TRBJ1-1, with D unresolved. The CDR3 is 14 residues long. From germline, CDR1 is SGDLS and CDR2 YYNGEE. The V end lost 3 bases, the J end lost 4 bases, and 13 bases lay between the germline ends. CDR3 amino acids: CASSAVILGTEAFF. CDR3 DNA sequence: TGTGCCAGCAGCGCGGTGATTTTGGGCACTGAAGCTTTCTTT.

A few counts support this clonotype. In DNA form, the CDR3 reads TGTGCCAGCAGTTTGGGCTGGAAGACATCTTCCGCCAAAAACATTCAGTACTTC. This sequence encodes CASSLGWKTSSAKNIQYF. V and J are TRBV27 and TRBJ2-4; D is unresolved. The V and J ends lost 3 bases and 1 base respectively, with 19 bases between them. This CDR3 contains 18 residues. Germline CDR1 is MNHEY and CDR2 is SMNVEV (reference sequence).

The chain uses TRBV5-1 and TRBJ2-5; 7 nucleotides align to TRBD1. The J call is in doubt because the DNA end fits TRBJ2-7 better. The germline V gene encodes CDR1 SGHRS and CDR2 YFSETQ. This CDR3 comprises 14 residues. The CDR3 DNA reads TGCGCCAGCAGCCCCCAAGGGGGACAGCGCGAGCAGTACTTC. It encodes CASSPQGGQREQYF.

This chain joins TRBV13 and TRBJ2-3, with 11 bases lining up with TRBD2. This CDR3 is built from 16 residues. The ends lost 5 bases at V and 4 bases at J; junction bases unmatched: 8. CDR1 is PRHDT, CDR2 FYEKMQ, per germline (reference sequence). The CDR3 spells CASSQLTSGEADTQYF. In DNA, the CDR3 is TGTGCCAGCAGCCAACTGACTAGCGGGGAAGCAGATACGCAGTATTTT.

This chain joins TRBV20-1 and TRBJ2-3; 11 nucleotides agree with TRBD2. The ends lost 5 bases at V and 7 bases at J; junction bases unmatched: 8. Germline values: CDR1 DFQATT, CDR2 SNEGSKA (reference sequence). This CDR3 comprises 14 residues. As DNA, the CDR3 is TGCAGTGCTCATCTAGCGGGGGGCCGAAATACGCAGTATTTT. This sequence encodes CSAHLAGGRNTQYF.

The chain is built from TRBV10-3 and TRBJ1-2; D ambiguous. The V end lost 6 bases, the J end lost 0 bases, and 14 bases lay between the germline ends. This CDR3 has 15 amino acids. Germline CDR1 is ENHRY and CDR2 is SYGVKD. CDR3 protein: CAIRRTEATNYGYTF. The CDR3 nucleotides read TGTGCCATCAGGAGGACGGAGGCCACTAACTATGGCTACACCTTC.

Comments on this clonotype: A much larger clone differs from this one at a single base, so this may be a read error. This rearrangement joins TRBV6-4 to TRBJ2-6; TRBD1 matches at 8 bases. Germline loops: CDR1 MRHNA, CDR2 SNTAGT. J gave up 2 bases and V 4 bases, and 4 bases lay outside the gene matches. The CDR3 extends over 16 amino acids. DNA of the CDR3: TGTGCCAGCAGTGGCTCAGGGGGCGCTGGGGCCAACGTCCTGACTTTC. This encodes CASSGSGGAGANVLTF.

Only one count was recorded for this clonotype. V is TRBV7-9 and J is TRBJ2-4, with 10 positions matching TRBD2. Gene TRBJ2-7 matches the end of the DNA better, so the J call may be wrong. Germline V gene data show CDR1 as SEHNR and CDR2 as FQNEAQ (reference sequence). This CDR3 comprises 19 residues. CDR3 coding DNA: TGTGCCAGCAGCTTATCCCGGACACGACCGGGACTAGCGTCTTACGAGCAGTACTTC. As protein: CASSLSRTRPGLASYEQYF.

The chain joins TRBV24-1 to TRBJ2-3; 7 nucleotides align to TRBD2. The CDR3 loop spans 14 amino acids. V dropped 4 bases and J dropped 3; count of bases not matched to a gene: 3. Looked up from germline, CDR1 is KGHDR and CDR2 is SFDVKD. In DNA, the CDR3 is TGTGCCACCAGTGACACCGGGGGGACAGATACGCAGTATTTT. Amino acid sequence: CATSDTGGTDTQYF.

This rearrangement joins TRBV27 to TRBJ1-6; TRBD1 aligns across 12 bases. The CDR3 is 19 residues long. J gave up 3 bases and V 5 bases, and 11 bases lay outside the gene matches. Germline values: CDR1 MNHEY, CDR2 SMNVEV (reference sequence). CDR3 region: CASSLNPGTGGGYNSPLHF. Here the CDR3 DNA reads TGTGCCAGCAGTCTCAACCCCGGGACAGGGGGCGGCTATAATTCACCCCTCCACTTT.

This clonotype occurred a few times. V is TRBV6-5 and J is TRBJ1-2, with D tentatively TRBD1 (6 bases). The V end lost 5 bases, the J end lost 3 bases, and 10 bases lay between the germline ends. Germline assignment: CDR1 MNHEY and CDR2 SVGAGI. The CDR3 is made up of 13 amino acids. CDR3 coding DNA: TGTGCCAGCAGTCGCGGACAGTACTATGGCTACACCTTC. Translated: CASSRGQYYGYTF.

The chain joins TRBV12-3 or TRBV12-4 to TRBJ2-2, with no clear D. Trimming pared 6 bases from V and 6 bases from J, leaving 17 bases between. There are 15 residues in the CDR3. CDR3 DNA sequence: TGTGCCAGCAGAATTGCAGGCTACACCGCCGGGGAGCTGTTTTTT. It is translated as CASRIAGYTAGELFF.

The CDR3 nucleotides read TGTGCCAGCAGCTTAGGGGGTCAGGGGGGAAGAAGAAACATTCAGTACTTC. As protein: CASSLGGQGGRRNIQYF. This chain links TRBV7-2 with TRBJ2-4; TRBD1 might be the D (7 bases). Trimming took 1 base from V and 6 from J, leaving 19 bases between them. CDR1 and CDR2 from the germline V gene are SGHTA and FQGNSA. This CDR3 has 17 amino acids.

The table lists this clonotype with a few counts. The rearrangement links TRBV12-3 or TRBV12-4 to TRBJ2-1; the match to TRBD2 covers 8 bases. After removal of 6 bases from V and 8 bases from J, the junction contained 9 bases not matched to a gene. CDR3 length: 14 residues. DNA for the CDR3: TGTGCCAGCAGCCCAGCGGGAGTGGGCCATGAGCAGTTCTTC. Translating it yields CASSPAGVGHEQFF.

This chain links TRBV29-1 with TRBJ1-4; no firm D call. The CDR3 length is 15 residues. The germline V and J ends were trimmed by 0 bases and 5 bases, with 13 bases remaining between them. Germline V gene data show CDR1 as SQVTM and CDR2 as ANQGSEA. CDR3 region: CSVEDGGRQNEKLFF. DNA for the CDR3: TGCAGCGTTGAAGACGGTGGGCGTCAAAATGAAAAACTGTTTTTT.

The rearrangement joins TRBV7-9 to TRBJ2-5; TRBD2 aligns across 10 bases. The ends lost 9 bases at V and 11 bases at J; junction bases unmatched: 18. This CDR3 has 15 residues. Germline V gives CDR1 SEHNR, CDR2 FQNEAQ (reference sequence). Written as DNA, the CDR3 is TGTGCCAGTGGTCGGAGCGGGAGGGCCCTCGGGGAGCAGTACTTC. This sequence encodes CASGRSGRALGEQYF.

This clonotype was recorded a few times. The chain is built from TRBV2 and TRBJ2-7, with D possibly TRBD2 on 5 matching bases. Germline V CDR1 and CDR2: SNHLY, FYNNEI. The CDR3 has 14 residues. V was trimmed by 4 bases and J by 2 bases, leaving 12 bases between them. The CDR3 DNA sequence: TGTGCCAGCAGTGGCGAAGTGGAGGCCTACGAGCAGTACTTC. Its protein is CASSGEVEAYEQYF. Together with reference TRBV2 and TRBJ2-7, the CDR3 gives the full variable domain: EPEVTQTPSHQVTQMGQEVILRCVPISNHLYFYWYRQILGQKVEFLVSFYNNEISEKSEIFDDQFSVERPDGSNFTLKIRSTKLEDSAMYFCASSGEVEAYEQYFGPGTRLTVT.

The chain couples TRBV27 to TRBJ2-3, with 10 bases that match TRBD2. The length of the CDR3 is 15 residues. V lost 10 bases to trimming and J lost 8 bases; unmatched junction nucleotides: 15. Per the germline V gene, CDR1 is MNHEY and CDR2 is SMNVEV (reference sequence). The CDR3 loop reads CATAPSGGPRGTQYF. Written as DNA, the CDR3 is TGTGCCACCGCACCTAGCGGGGGCCCAAGAGGTACGCAGTATTTT.

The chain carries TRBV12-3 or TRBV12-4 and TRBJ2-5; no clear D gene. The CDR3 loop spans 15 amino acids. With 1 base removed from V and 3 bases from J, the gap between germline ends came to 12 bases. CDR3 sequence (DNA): TGTGCCAGCAGTTTAGGTCGCCTTCAGGAAGAGACCCAGTACTTC. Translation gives CASSLGRLQEETQYF.